The 13 T cell receptor beta chains listed next were all sequenced from one sample in a study of shared clonotypes between healthy human individuals (TCRdb year 2020). The library was made by the immunoSEQ multiplex PCR assay. TCRdb obtained this table from immuneACCESS and retained in-frame rearrangements with V and J assigned. These tables miss some clones; where compared with another copy, unresolved V genes account for less than half of the shortfall, and the remainder is unexplained. In all, the sample holds roughly 400,000 clones, and about 97% of those were seen once. Around 0.32% of the sample belongs to the ten largest clones. Material for sequencing was memory CD8+ T cells sorted from blood. What the cell subset or site label conveys for this sample: CD45RO+ cells pooled with CCR7-negative TemRA cells. These receptors came from a man in his thirties or forties in good health.

The chain links TRBV4-1 to TRBJ2-3; 7 bases line up with TRBD2. The germline gives CDR1 MGHRA, CDR2 YSYEKL. This CDR3 spans 13 amino acids. Germline trimming cut 5 bases from V and 2 bases from J; bases unmatched to any gene: 1. The CDR3 here is CASSWDYTDTQYF. CDR3 DNA sequence: TGCGCCAGCAGCTGGGACTACACAGATACGCAGTATTTT.

The chain carries TRBV6-1 and TRBJ2-1, with D perhaps TRBD1 (5 bases). The length of the CDR3 is 16 residues. CDR1 is MNHNS, CDR2 SASEGT, per germline. V dropped 4 bases and J dropped 0 bases, with 13 bases sitting between them. CDR3 in amino acids: CASSAAVRASYNEQFF. CDR3 DNA: TGTGCCAGCAGTGCCGCTGTCAGGGCCTCCTACAATGAGCAGTTCTTC.

This chain links TRBV27 with TRBJ2-1, with unresolved D. CDR1 and CDR2 from the germline V gene are MNHEY and SMNVEV (reference sequence). The CDR3 loop spans 13 amino acids. V shed 1 base and J shed 10 bases, with 11 bases lying between them. CDR3 protein: CASSLFGSQEQFF. The CDR3 bases are TGTGCCAGCAGTTTATTTGGCTCACAAGAGCAGTTCTTC.

The chain combines TRBV5-8 with TRBJ2-3, with D possibly being TRBD1 (5 bases). The CDR3 spans 14 residues. V lost 2 bases to trimming and J lost 4 bases, with 11 bases between them. Germline assignment: CDR1 SGHTS and CDR2 YDEGEE. This CDR3 reads CASSLQGAADTQYF. CDR3 bases: TGTGCCAGCAGCTTACAAGGGGCCGCAGATACGCAGTATTTT.

As to this clone: Different DNA sequences within this sample yield the same CDR3. The chain uses TRBV7-9 and TRBJ2-1; TRBD1 agrees at 10 bases. The ends lost 3 bases at V and 3 bases at J; junction bases unmatched: 2. CDR1 SEHNR and CDR2 FQNEAQ come from the germline V gene (reference sequence). The CDR3 totals 15 residues. CDR3 in DNA: TGTGCCAGCAGCTTCCGGGACAGGGGCTACAATGAGCAGTTCTTC. Protein sequence: CASSFRDRGYNEQFF.

V is TRBV2 and J is TRBJ2-6, with D perhaps matching TRBD2 (5 bases). V was pared by 6 bases and J by 6 bases, with 9 bases between. This CDR3 spans 13 amino acids. Germline values: CDR1 SNHLY, CDR2 FYNNEI. The CDR3 region has the DNA TGTGCCAGCAGGAGGGAGAAGGCCAACGTCCTGACTTTC. Translation: CASRREKANVLTF.

This clone was found once. V and J are TRBV7-9 and TRBJ2-1, with D hard to call. The V end lost 3 bases, the J end lost 3 bases, and 6 bases lay between the germline ends. From germline, CDR1 is SEHNR and CDR2 FQNEAQ (reference sequence). This CDR3 has 13 residues. The CDR3, as DNA: TGTGCCAGCAGCTTTGGCTTCTACAATGAGCAGTTCTTC. It codes for CASSFGFYNEQFF.

This chain links TRBV5-1 with TRBJ2-1, with TRBD2 matching over 12 bases. After removal of 4 bases from V and 7 bases from J, the junction contained 12 bases not matched to a gene. Looked up from germline, CDR1 is SGHRS and CDR2 is YFSETQ. CDR3 length equals 17 residues. For the CDR3, the DNA is TGCGCCAGCAGCCTGGGGATTGCTAGCGGGAGGGGTAATGAGCAGTTCTTC. Protein product: CASSLGIASGRGNEQFF.

Remarks on this clone: Germline is not matched at one junction end, which may reflect a read error. This chain uses TRBV4-2 with TRBJ2-7; D ambiguous. Germline loops: CDR1 LGHNA, CDR2 YNFKEQ. The CDR3 length is 12 residues. The CDR3 loop reads CASSQGASPLDF. The CDR3 bases are TGTGCCAGCAGCCAAGGCGCCAGTCCGCTCGACTTC.

The chain is built from TRBV25-1 and TRBJ2-7, with D perhaps TRBD2 (6 bases). CDR3 size: 11 residues. V gave up 8 bases and J gave up 3 bases, with 8 bases separating them. CDR1 and CDR2 from the germline V gene are MGHDK and SYGVNS. This CDR3 reads CASGGVYEQYF. The CDR3 bases are TGTGCCAGCGGAGGGGTCTACGAGCAGTACTTC.

Turning to this clone: This sample also contains other DNA sequences that code for the same CDR3. The chain carries TRBV5-4 and TRBJ1-3; D may be TRBD1 (5 bases). The CDR3 extends over 13 amino acids. The V gene's germline CDR1 is SGHNT and CDR2 YYREEE (reference sequence). The V and J ends lost 0 bases and 7 bases respectively, with 8 bases between them. The CDR3 DNA reads TGTGCCAGCAGCTTGGCAGGGACCAACACCATATATTTT. Translation: CASSLAGTNTIYF.

This chain links TRBV7-9 with TRBJ2-7; weak D call: TRBD1 (6 bases). V lost 7 bases to trimming and J lost 3 bases, with 13 bases between them. The germline CDR1 and CDR2 sequences are SEHNR and FQNEAQ (reference sequence). The CDR3 totals 13 residues. CDR3 coding DNA: TGTGCCAGCACTGCTGACAGGAGCTACGAGCAGTACTTC. Its protein is CASTADRSYEQYF.

This chain uses TRBV10-2 with TRBJ1-4; tentatively, D is TRBD1 (6 bases). The germline V gene has CDR1 WSHSY and CDR2 SAAADI. V was cut by 6 bases and J by 0 bases, with 11 bases left in between. The length of the CDR3 is 15 residues. CDR3 region: CASRLTGSTNEKLFF. The CDR3 region has the DNA TGCGCCAGCAGGCTAACAGGGTCAACTAATGAAAAACTGTTTTTT.